The 13 T cell receptor beta chains below come from one sample, sequenced in a study of blood T cell repertoires in COVID-19. Measured with immunoSEQ multiplex PCR; TCRdb has only the in-frame clones, and not every one. The sample carries 120,000 or so clones, over 75% recorded once. Sequencing input: peripheral blood. The receptors here all came from a middle-aged man with acute or convalescent COVID-19.

The V gene is TRBV5-1, the J gene TRBJ1-4, with 10 bases matching TRBD1. J lost 8 bases, V lost 3 bases, and 4 bases had no gene match. Germline V gives CDR1 SGHRS, CDR2 YFSETQ. The CDR3 spans 14 residues. The CDR3 DNA follows: TGCGCCAGCAGCTCGACAGGGGGCAAGGAAAAACTGTTTTTT. Translation: CASSSTGGKEKLFF.

The gene calls are TRBV19 and TRBJ1-2; TRBD1 might be the D (5 bases). Germline loops: CDR1 LNHDA, CDR2 SQIVND (reference sequence). The CDR3 extends over 12 amino acids. Trimming took off 7 bases at V and 4 bases at J, with 10 bases between the two ends. CDR3 bases: TGTGCCAGTATGTCCAGGGTCTATGGCTACACCTTC. Protein sequence: CASMSRVYGYTF.

This chain uses TRBV5-1 with TRBJ2-5; D not resolved. Germline CDR1 reads SGHRS; CDR2 reads YFSETQ. The CDR3 length is 12 residues. Trimming removed 2 bases at V and 2 bases at J, with 4 bases between. CDR3 bases: TGCGCCAGCAGCTTCAGTCAAGAGACCCAGTACTTC. This translates into CASSFSQETQYF.

The J gene is TRBJ1-6, the V gene TRBV6-6; D is perhaps TRBD1 (6 bases). V lost 7 bases and J lost 7, with 11 bases in between. The CDR3 contains 13 residues. Germline values: CDR1 MNHNY, CDR2 SVGAGI (reference sequence). CDR3: CASTLGGNSPLHF. CDR3 nucleotide sequence: TGTGCCAGCACCCTAGGGGGAAATTCACCCCTCCACTTT.

The chain recombines TRBV15 with TRBJ2-5; tentatively, D is TRBD2 (6 bases). Germline assignment: CDR1 LNHNV and CDR2 YYDKDF (reference sequence). V was trimmed by 3 bases and J by 4 bases, leaving 18 bases between them. This CDR3 contains 16 residues. The CDR3 reads CATSRGTRGAPETQYF. The CDR3 coding sequence is TGTGCCACCAGCAGGGGTACTCGCGGGGCGCCAGAGACCCAGTACTTC.

This chain joins TRBV7-9 and TRBJ2-3; TRBD1 matches at 8 bases. Germline V gene sequence: CDR1 SEHNR, CDR2 FQNEAQ (reference sequence). With V trimmed by 5 bases and J by 4 bases, 5 bases remained unmatched. The CDR3 is 14 amino acids. In DNA form, the CDR3 reads TGTGCCAGCAGCCATTCAGGGGGCGCAGATACGCAGTATTTT. Translated: CASSHSGGADTQYF.

The chain links TRBV5-4 to TRBJ1-1, with D perhaps TRBD1 (5 bases). Germline loops: CDR1 SGHNT, CDR2 YYREEE (reference sequence). V was cut by 2 bases and J by 5 bases, with 10 bases left in between. The CDR3 consists of 13 residues. The CDR3 spells CASSFRVWTEAFF. The CDR3 DNA is TGTGCCAGCAGCTTCAGGGTTTGGACTGAAGCTTTCTTT.

The chain has TRBV14 and TRBJ2-1, with 8 bases that match TRBD2. Germline V gene sequence: CDR1 SGHDN, CDR2 FVKESK. The V segment lost 2 bases and the J segment 4 bases; nucleotides outside the gene matches: 10. There are 17 residues in the CDR3. CDR3 in amino acids: CASSQRLGTRGYNEQFF. In DNA form, the CDR3 reads TGTGCCAGCAGCCAAAGGTTGGGGACTAGGGGATACAATGAGCAGTTCTTC.

The chain joins TRBV14 to TRBJ1-2; possible D gene TRBD1, 5 bases. Trimming stripped 0 bases from V and 4 bases from J, with 9 bases between. Germline CDR1 SGHDN, CDR2 FVKESK. The CDR3 runs to 14 residues. CDR3 residues: CASSQDRAGYGYTF. CDR3 DNA sequence: TGTGCCAGCAGCCAAGACAGGGCAGGCTATGGCTACACCTTC.

This sequence joins TRBV9 and TRBJ2-3; 7 bases fit TRBD2. Per the germline V gene, CDR1 is SGDLS and CDR2 is YYNGEE. V lost 4 bases to trimming and J lost 0 bases; unmatched junction nucleotides: 8. CDR3 length: 16 residues. The CDR3 DNA reads TGTGCCAGCAGCCTCCCACTAGCGTCTAGCACAGATACGCAGTATTTT. Protein product: CASSLPLASSTDTQYF.

The V gene is TRBV19, the J gene TRBJ2-7; TRBD2 agrees at 7 bases. This CDR3 is 16 amino acids long. Germline V gene lookup returns CDR1 LNHDA and CDR2 SQIVND (reference sequence). The trim removed 3 bases at V and 3 bases at J, leaving 11 bases unmatched. This CDR3 reads CASSIGLGGRYYEQYF. The CDR3 DNA follows: TGTGCCAGTAGTATCGGTCTCGGCGGGAGATACTACGAGCAGTACTTC.

The gene calls are TRBV7-6 and TRBJ1-2, with 9 nucleotides matching TRBD1. Per germline, CDR1 SGHVS and CDR2 FNYEAQ. Unmatched junction bases numbered 7, after V lost 0 bases and J lost 8 bases. The CDR3 extends over 15 amino acids. CDR3 sequence: CASSLASGTGHGYTF. DNA for the CDR3: TGTGCCAGCAGCTTAGCCTCCGGGACAGGGCACGGCTACACCTTC.

The V and J genes are TRBV19 and TRBJ1-4; 9 bases are shared with TRBD1. The CDR3 is 14 amino acids. The ends lost 3 bases at V and 7 bases at J; junction bases unmatched: 3. The germline gives CDR1 LNHDA, CDR2 SQIVND (reference sequence). CDR3 region: CASSIGTGSEKLFF. The CDR3 DNA reads TGTGCCAGTAGTATTGGGACAGGGAGTGAAAAACTGTTTTTT.